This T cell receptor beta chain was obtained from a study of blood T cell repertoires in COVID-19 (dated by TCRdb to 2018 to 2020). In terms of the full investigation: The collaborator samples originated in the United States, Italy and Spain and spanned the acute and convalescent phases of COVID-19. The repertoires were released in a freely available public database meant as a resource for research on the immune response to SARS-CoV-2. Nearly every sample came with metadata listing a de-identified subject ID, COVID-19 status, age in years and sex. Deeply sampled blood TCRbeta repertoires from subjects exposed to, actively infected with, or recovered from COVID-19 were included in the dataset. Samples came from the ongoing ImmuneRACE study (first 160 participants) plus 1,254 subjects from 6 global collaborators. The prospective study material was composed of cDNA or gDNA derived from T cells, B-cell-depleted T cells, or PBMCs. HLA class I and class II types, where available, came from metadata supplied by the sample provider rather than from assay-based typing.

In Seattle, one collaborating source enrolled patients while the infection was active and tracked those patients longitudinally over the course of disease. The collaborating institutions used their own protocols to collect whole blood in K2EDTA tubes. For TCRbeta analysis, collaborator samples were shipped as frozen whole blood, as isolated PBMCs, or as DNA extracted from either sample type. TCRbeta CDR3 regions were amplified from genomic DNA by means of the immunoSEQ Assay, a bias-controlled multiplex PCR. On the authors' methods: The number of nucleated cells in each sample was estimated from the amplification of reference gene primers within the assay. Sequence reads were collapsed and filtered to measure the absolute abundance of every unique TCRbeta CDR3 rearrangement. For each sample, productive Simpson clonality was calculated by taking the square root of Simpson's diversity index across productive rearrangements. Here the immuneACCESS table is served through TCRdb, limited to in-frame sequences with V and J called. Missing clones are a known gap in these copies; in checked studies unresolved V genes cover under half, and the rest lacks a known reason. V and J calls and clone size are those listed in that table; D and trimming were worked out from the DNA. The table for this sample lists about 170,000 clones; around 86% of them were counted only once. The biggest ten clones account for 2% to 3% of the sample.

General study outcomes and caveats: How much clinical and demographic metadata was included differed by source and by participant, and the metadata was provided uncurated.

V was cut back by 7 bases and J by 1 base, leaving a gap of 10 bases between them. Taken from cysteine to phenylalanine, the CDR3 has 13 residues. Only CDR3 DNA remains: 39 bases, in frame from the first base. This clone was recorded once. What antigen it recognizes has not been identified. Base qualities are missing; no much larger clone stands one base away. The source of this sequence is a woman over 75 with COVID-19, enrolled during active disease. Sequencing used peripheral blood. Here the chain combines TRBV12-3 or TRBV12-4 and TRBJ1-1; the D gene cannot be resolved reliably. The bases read TGTGCCAGCAACCTGAGAAAGAACACTGAAGCTTTCTTT. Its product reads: CASNLRKNTEAFF.